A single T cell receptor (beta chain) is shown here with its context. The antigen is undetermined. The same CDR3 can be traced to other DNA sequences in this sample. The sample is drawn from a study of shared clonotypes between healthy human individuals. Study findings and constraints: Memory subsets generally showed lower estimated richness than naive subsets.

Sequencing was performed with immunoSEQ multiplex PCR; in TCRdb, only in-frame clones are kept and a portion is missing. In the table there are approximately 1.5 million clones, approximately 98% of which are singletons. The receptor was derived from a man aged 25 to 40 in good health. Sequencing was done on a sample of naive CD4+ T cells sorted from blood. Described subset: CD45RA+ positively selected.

The DNA for the CDR3 is TGCGCCAGCAGCTTAGGGACGGCAAGCTCCTACGAGCAGTACTTC. Translating it yields CASSLGTASSYEQYF. V is TRBV5-1 and J is TRBJ2-7; D tentatively fits TRBD1 or TRBD2 (5 bases each). The CDR3 sequence is 15 residues long. V shed 2 bases and J shed 0 bases, with 12 bases lying between them. CDR1 and CDR2 (germline): SGHRS, YFSETQ.